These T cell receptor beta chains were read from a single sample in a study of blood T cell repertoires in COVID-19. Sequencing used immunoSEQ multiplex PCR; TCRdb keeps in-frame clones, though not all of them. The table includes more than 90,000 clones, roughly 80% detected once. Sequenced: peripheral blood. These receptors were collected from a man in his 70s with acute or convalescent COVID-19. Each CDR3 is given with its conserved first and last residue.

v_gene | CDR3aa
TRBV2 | CASSRGLQETQYF
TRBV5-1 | CASSSGTTTANTGELFF
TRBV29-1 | CSVEVLAGWETQYF
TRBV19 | CASSKSGGWDHSNQPQHF
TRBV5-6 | CASSLGRGYSYEQYF
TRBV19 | CASSNPTVGPYF
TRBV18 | CASSPLGQGENIQYF
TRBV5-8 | CASSTTGTSGSRETQYF
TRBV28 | CASSPILLGRGTEAFF
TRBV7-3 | CASSPGQAGTDTQYF
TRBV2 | CASSEEGAGGQFF
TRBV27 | CASSAGLAYEQYF
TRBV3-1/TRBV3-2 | CASSPRTSGRGTGELFF
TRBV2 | CASSKDRGQPQHF
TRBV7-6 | CASSALGRLYSPLHF
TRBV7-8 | CASSSGQVVTEAFF
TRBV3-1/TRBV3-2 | CASSQAGGYQETQYF
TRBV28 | CAATGGFERNQPQHF
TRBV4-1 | CASSQEQGGFDF
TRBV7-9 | CASSLLDGNYEQYF
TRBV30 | CAWNLGHRNTEAFF
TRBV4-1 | CASSQEIDSYTGELFF
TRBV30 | CAWSPGTSEETQYF
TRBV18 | CASSSWGDTQYF
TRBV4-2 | CASSPAGGGVNYGYTF
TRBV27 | CASSLSGRGFGNTIYF
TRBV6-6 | CASSLRVGTEAFF
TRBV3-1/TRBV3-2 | CASSLSNEKLFF
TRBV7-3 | CASSLRWAGGPLAPDTQYF
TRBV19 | CASSILGETQYF
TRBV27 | CASTGDTQYF
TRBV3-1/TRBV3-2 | CASSQGGRNEQFF
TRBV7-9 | CASSSQAVTEAFF
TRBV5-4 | CASSRTSGITYF
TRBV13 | CASSRTRYEQYF